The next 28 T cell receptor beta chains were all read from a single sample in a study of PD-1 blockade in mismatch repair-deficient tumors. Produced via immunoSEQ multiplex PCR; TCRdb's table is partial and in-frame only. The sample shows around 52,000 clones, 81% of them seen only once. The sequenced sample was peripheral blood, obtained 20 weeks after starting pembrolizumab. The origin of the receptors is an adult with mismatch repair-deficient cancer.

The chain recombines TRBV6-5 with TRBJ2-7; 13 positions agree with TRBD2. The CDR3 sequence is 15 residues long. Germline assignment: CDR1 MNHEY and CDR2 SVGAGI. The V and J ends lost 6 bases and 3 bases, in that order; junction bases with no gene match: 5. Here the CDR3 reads CASRSGLAGVYEQYF. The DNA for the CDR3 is TGTGCCAGCAGATCCGGACTAGCGGGAGTCTACGAGCAGTACTTC.

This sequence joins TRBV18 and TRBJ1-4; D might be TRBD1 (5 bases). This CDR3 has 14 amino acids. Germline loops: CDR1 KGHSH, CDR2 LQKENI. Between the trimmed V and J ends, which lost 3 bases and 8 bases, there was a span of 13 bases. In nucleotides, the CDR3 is TGTGCCAGCTCACCGGACACCAGGGAGGAAAAACTGTTTTTT. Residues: CASSPDTREEKLFF.

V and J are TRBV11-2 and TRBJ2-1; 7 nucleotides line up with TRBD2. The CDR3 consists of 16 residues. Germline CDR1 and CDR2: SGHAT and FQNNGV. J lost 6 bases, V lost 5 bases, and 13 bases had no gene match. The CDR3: CASSRGLAERGNEQFF. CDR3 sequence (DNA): TGTGCCAGCAGCCGAGGACTGGCTGAGCGGGGCAATGAGCAGTTCTTC.

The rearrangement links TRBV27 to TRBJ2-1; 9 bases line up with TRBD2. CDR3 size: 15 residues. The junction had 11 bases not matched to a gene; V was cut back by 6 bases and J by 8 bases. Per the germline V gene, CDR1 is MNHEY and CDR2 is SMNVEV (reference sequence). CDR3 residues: CASRTSGHSGHEQFF. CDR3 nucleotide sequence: TGTGCCAGCAGGACTAGCGGACACTCAGGCCATGAGCAGTTCTTC.

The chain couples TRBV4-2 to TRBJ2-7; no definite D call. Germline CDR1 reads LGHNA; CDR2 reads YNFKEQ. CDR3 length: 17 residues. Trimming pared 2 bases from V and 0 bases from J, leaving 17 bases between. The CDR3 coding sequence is TGTGCCAGCAGCCAATATAATTTCCTTTCGGGCTCCTACGAGCAGTACTTC. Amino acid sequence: CASSQYNFLSGSYEQYF.

DNA for the CDR3: TGTGCCAGCAGCGAAAGAAAGACACTTTACGAGCAGTACTTC. Translation: CASSERKTLYEQYF. This chain joins TRBV6-6 and TRBJ2-7; D call uncertain. Per the germline V gene, CDR1 is MNHNY and CDR2 is SVGAGI (reference sequence). V shed 6 bases and J shed 4 bases, with 16 bases lying between them. The CDR3 has 14 residues.

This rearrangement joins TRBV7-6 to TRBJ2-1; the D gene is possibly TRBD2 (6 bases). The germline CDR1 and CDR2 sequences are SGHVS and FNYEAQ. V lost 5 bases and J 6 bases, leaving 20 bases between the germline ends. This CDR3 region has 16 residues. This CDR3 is CASSPRWGGRLNEQFF. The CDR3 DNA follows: TGTGCCAGCAGCCCCCGTTGGGGAGGCCGCCTCAATGAGCAGTTCTTC. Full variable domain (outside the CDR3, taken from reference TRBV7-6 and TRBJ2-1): GAGVSQSPRYKVTKRGQDVALRCDPISGHVSLYWYRQALGQGPEFLTYFNYEAQQDKSGLPNDRFSAERPEGSISTLTIQRTEQRDSAMYRCASSPRWGGRLNEQFFGPGTRLTVL.

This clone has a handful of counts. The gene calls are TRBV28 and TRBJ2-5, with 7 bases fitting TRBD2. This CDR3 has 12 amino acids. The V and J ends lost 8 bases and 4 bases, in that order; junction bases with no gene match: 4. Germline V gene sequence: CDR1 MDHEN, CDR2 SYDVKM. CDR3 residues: CASGRGGETQYF. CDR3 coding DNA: TGTGCCAGCGGACGCGGGGGAGAGACCCAGTACTTC.

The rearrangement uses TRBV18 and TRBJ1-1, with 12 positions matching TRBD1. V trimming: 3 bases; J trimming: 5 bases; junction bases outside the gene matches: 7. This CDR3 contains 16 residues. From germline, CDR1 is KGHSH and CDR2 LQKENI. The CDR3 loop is CASSPGQGAFGTEAFF. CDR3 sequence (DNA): TGTGCCAGCTCACCGGGACAGGGGGCGTTCGGGACTGAAGCTTTCTTT.

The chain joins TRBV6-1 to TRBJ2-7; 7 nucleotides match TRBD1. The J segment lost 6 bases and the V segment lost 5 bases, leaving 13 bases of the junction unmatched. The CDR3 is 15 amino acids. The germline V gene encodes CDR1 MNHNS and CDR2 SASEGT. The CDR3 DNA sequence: TGTGCCAGCAGTACCACCTTTACAGGGGAAGGCGAGCAGTACTTC. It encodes CASSTTFTGEGEQYF.

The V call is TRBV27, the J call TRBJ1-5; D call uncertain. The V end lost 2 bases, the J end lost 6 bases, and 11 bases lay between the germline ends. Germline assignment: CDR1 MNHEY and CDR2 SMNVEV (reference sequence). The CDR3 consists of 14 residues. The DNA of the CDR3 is TGTGCCAGCAGTTTACAAGGAGGTTTTCAGCCCCAGCATTTT. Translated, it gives CASSLQGGFQPQHF.

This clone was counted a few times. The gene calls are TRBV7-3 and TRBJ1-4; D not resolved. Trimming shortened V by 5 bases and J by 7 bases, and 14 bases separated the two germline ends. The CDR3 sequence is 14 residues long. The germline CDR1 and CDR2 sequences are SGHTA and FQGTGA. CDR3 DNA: TGTGCCAGCAGCACCTTCGTTGGAAGTGAAAAACTGTTTTTT. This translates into CASSTFVGSEKLFF.

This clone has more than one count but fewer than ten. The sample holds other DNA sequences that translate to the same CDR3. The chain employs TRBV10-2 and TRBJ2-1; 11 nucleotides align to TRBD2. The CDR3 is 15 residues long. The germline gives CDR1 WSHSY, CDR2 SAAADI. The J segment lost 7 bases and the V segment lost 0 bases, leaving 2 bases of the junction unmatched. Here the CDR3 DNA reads TGCGCCAGCAGTGAGTCGTTAGCGGGAGGGAATGAGCAGTTCTTC. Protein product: CASSESLAGGNEQFF.

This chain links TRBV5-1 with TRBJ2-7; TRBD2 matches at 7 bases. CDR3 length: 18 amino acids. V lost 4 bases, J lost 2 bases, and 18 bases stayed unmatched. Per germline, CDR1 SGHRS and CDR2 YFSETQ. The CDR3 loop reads CASSPAFVGGTSPYEQYF. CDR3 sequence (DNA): TGCGCCAGCAGCCCCGCTTTCGTGGGGGGGACGTCCCCCTACGAGCAGTACTTC. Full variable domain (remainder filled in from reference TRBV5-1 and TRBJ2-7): KAGVTQTPRYLIKTRGQQVTLSCSPISGHRSVSWYQQTPGQGLQFLFEYFSETQRNKGNFPGRFSGRQFSNSRSEMNVSTLELGDSALYLCASSPAFVGGTSPYEQYFGPGTRLTVT.

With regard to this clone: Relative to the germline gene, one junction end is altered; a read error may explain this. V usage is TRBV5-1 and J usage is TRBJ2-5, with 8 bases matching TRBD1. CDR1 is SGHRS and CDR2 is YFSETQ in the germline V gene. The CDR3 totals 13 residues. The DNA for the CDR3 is TGCGTCAGCAGCGGAAACTCGAGGGACAGGTTTGACTTC. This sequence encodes CVSSGNSRDRFDF.

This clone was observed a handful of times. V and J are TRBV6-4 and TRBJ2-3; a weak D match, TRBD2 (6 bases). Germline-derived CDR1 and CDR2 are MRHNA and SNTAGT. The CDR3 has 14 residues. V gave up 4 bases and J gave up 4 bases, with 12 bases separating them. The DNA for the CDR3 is TGTGCCAGCAGTGTCGATGGGGACTCAGATACGCAGTATTTT. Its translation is CASSVDGDSDTQYF.

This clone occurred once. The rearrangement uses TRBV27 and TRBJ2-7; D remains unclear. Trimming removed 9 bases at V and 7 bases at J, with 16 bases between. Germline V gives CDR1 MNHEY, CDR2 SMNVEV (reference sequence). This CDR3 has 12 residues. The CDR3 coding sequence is TGTGCCAGGCAACAAAGTTCTGGTGAGCAGTACTTC. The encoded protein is CARQQSSGEQYF.

DNA for the CDR3: TGTGCCAGCAGCGAGGGGGCCGACCTTCCTAACTATGGCTACACCTTC. As protein: CASSEGADLPNYGYTF. The chain links TRBV9 to TRBJ1-2, with 7 bases lining up with TRBD1. CDR3 length equals 16 residues. V lost 3 bases, J lost 0 bases, and 8 bases stayed unmatched. Germline CDR1 and CDR2: SGDLS and YYNGEE.

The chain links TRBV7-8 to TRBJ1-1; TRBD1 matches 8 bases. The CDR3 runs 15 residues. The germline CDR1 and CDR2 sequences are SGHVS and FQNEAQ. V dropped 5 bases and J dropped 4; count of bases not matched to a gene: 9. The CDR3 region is CASSPGQGGTTEAFF. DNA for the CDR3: TGTGCCAGCAGCCCCGGACAGGGAGGTACCACTGAAGCTTTCTTT.

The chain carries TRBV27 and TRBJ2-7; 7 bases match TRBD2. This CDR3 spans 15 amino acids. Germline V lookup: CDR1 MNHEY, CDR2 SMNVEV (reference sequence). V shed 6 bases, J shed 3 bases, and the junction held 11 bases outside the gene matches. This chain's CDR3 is CASRPYPGLLYEQYF. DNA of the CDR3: TGTGCCAGCAGGCCCTATCCGGGACTACTCTACGAGCAGTACTTC.

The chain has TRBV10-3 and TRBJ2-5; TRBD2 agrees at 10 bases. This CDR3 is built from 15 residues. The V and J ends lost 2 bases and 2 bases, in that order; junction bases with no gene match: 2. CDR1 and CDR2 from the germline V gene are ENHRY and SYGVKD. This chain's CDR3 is CAISEAGLAQETQYF. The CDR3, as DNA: TGTGCCATCAGTGAGGCGGGACTAGCGCAAGAGACCCAGTACTTC.

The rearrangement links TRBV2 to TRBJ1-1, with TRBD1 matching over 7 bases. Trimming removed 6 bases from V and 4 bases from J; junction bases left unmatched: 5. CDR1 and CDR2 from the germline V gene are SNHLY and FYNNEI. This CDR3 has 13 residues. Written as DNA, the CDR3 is TGTGCCAGCAGCCAGGGGGAGGGCACTGAAGCTTTCTTT. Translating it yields CASSQGEGTEAFF.

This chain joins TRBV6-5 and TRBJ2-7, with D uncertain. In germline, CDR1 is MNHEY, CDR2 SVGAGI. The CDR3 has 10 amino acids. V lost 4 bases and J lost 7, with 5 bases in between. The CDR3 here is CASSSGEQYF. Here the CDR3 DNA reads TGTGCCAGCAGTTCTGGGGAGCAGTACTTC.

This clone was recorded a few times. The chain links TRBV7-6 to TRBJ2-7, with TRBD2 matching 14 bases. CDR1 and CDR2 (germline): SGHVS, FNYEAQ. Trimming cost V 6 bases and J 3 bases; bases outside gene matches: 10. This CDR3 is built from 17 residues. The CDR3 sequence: CASSVGTSGSRGYEQYF. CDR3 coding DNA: TGTGCCAGCAGTGTGGGGACTAGCGGGAGTAGGGGCTACGAGCAGTACTTC.

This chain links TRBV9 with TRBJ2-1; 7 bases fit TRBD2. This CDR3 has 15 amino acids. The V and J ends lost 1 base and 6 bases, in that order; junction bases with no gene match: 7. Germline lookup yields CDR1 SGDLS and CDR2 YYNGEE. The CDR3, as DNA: TGTGCCAGCAGCGTATGGACGGGGGGAACCAATGAGCAGTTCTTC. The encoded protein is CASSVWTGGTNEQFF.

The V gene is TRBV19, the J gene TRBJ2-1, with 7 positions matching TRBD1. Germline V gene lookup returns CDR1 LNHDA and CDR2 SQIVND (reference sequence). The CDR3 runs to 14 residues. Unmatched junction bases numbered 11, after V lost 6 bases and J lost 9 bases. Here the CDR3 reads CASSPRQGGGEQFF. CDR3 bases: TGTGCCAGTAGCCCACGACAGGGTGGCGGTGAGCAGTTCTTC. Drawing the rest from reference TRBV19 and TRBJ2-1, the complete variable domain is DGGITQSPKYLFRKEGQNVTLSCEQNLNHDAMYWYRQDPGQGLRLIYYSQIVNDFQKGDIAEGYSVSREKKESFPLTVTSAQKNPTAFYLCASSPRQGGGEQFFGPGTRLTVL.

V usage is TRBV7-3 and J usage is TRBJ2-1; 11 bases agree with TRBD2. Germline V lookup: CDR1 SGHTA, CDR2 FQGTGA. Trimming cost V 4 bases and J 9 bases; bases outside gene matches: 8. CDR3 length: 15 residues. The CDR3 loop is CASSSTSGSVPEQFF. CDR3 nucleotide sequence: TGTGCCAGCAGCTCTACTAGCGGGAGTGTACCTGAGCAGTTCTTC.

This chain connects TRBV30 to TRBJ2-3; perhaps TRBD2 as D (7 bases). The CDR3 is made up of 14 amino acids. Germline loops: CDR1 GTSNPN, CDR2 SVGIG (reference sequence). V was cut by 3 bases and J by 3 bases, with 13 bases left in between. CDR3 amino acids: CAWSVKGGTDTQYF. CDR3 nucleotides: TGTGCCTGGAGCGTTAAGGGGGGGACAGATACGCAGTATTTT.